The 27 T cell receptor beta chains below come from one sample, sequenced in a study of T cell changes during pregnancy in multiple sclerosis. Sequenced by immunoSEQ multiplex PCR; TCRdb stores in-frame clones only, minus some. The sample consists of about 85,000 clones, approximately 91% of them appearing once. This material consisted of peripheral blood, taken in the first trimester of pregnancy. These receptors all come from a female donor with multiple sclerosis, enrolled in a pregnancy study.

The rearrangement uses TRBV19 and TRBJ2-6; weak D call: TRBD2 (6 bases). The V gene's germline CDR1 is LNHDA and CDR2 SQIVND (reference sequence). V shed 6 bases and J shed 2 bases, with 11 bases lying between them. The CDR3 spans 15 residues. CDR3 amino acids: CASSPPGAGANVLTF. In DNA form, the CDR3 reads TGTGCCAGTAGCCCCCCGGGGGCTGGGGCCAACGTCCTGACTTTC.

This rearrangement joins TRBV28 to TRBJ2-6; maybe TRBD1 (6 bases). Per germline, CDR1 MDHEN and CDR2 SYDVKM. Trimming stripped 2 bases from V and 0 bases from J, with 14 bases between. This CDR3 comprises 18 residues. The CDR3 loop is CASSLSTGTLSGANVLTF. The CDR3 DNA reads as TGTGCCAGCAGTTTAAGTACAGGGACCCTCTCTGGGGCCAACGTCCTGACTTTC.

In DNA form, the CDR3 reads TGTGCCTGGAGTTTCGGACAGGGGCTCTCCGGGGAGCTGTTTTTT. Amino acid sequence: CAWSFGQGLSGELFF. The chain is built from TRBV30 and TRBJ2-2, with TRBD1 matching 9 bases. Germline lookup yields CDR1 GTSNPN and CDR2 SVGIG (reference sequence). V lost 2 bases, J lost 6 bases, and 7 bases stayed unmatched. CDR3 length: 15 residues.

The rearrangement uses TRBV11-3 and TRBJ1-1; TRBD1 matches 7 bases. V was clipped by 5 bases and J by 6 bases; unmatched bases: 9. Germline-derived CDR1 and CDR2 are SGHNT and YENEEA. The CDR3 is 14 amino acids. In nucleotides, the CDR3 is TGTGCCAGCAGCCCCGGACAGGCTGACGCTGAAGCTTTCTTT. Residues: CASSPGQADAEAFF.

V and J are TRBV7-2 and TRBJ1-1, with D unclear. Germline V gene sequence: CDR1 SGHTA, CDR2 FQGNSA. The germline V and J ends were trimmed by 1 base and 6 bases, with 18 bases remaining between them. CDR3 size: 16 residues. The CDR3 is CASSLGVYRGSAEAFF. The CDR3 DNA reads TGTGCCAGCAGCTTAGGGGTTTATCGGGGTTCTGCTGAAGCTTTCTTT.

V gene TRBV7-6 combines with J gene TRBJ2-2; 9 bases line up with TRBD2. The J segment lost 5 bases and the V segment lost 5 bases, leaving 9 bases of the junction unmatched. This CDR3 contains 16 residues. Germline V gene data show CDR1 as SGHVS and CDR2 as FNYEAQ. DNA of the CDR3: TGTGCCAGCAGCCCGACCCCGGGACTAGCAACCGGGGAGCTGTTTTTT. This translates into CASSPTPGLATGELFF.

The rearrangement joins TRBV18 to TRBJ2-1, with D unclear. The germline V gene has CDR1 KGHSH and CDR2 LQKENI. The CDR3 is made up of 17 amino acids. The V gene lost 4 bases and the J gene lost 0 bases, with 16 bases spanning the gap. The CDR3 protein is CASSREVGASSYNEQFF. DNA for the CDR3: TGTGCCAGCTCACGCGAGGTCGGCGCCAGCTCCTACAATGAGCAGTTCTTC.

V gene TRBV27 combines with J gene TRBJ2-1; possibly TRBD2 for D (6 bases). The ends were cut back, 9 bases at V and 4 bases at J, with 31 bases in the middle. This CDR3 has 19 amino acids. Germline lookup yields CDR1 MNHEY and CDR2 SMNVEV (reference sequence). As DNA, the CDR3 is TGTGCCAGTCGATTAGAACCCCGTTCTAGCGCCACCGTATACAATGAGCAGTTCTTC. Translating it yields CASRLEPRSSATVYNEQFF.

The chain employs TRBV28 and TRBJ1-1, with D unclear. Trimming cost V 4 bases and J 4 bases, with 13 bases left between them. From germline, CDR1 is MDHEN and CDR2 SYDVKM. The CDR3 length is 14 residues. In nucleotides, the CDR3 is TGTGCCAGCAGTTCCACTTCGAGGGCCACTGAAGCTTTCTTT. Its protein product is CASSSTSRATEAFF.

The chain carries TRBV30 and TRBJ1-1; D ambiguous. This CDR3 is 13 amino acids long. Trimming pared 0 bases from V and 2 bases from J, leaving 7 bases between. Germline assignment: CDR1 GTSNPN and CDR2 SVGIG (reference sequence). For the CDR3, the DNA is TGTGCCTGGAGTGTTTCCCAAAACACTGAAGCTTTCTTT. Protein product: CAWSVSQNTEAFF.

This clone has only one observation. The chain joins TRBV15 to TRBJ2-1, with 8 positions matching TRBD2. The CDR3 spans 17 residues. Germline V gene lookup returns CDR1 LNHNV and CDR2 YYDKDF (reference sequence). V trimming: 5 bases; J trimming: 7 bases; junction bases outside the gene matches: 16. CDR3 sequence reads: CATSGIGVAGTRNEQFF. The CDR3, as DNA: TGTGCCACCAGCGGAATTGGTGTAGCGGGGACTAGGAATGAGCAGTTCTTC.

The rearrangement uses TRBV28 and TRBJ2-7; the match to TRBD2 covers 16 bases. CDR1 MDHEN and CDR2 SYDVKM come from the germline V gene. J gave up 4 bases and V 3 bases, and 9 bases lay outside the gene matches. The CDR3 runs 18 residues. For the CDR3, the DNA is TGTGCCAGCAGTTTTATGGGACTAGCGGGAGGGAGGGGGTACGAGCAGTACTTC. Its protein product is CASSFMGLAGGRGYEQYF.

V and J are TRBV6-8 and TRBJ2-7, with D perhaps TRBD2 (6 bases). V gave up 2 bases and J gave up 3 bases, with 14 bases separating them. The CDR3 has 15 residues. The V gene's germline CDR1 is MNHGY and CDR2 SAAAGT. The CDR3 DNA follows: TGTGCCAGCAGTTACCATCGGGACTTAAACTACGAGCAGTACTTC. Protein: CASSYHRDLNYEQYF.

The V and J genes are TRBV6-1 and TRBJ1-4; D unresolved. In germline, CDR1 is MNHNS, CDR2 SASEGT. The germline V and J ends were trimmed by 2 bases and 7 bases, with 11 bases remaining between them. There are 14 residues in the CDR3. The CDR3 loop reads CASSELQKSEKLFF. DNA for the CDR3: TGTGCCAGCAGTGAACTGCAAAAGAGTGAAAAACTGTTTTTT.

This chain uses TRBV6-1 with TRBJ1-2, with D possibly being TRBD1 (6 bases). The CDR3 runs 15 residues. Trimming pared 5 bases from V and 0 bases from J, leaving 13 bases between. Per the germline V gene, CDR1 is MNHNS and CDR2 is SASEGT. The CDR3 DNA sequence: TGTGCCAGCAGTTGGGACACACGAACTAACTATGGCTACACCTTC. Residues: CASSWDTRTNYGYTF.

The chain uses TRBV27 and TRBJ2-5, with 7 bases identical to TRBD1. This CDR3 region has 14 residues. Germline V gene lookup returns CDR1 MNHEY and CDR2 SMNVEV (reference sequence). V shed 5 bases, J shed 4 bases, and the junction held 7 bases outside the gene matches. CDR3 in DNA: TGTGCCAGCAGTGGCGACAGGGTGGTAGAGACCCAGTACTTC. Residues: CASSGDRVVETQYF.

This chain connects TRBV5-4 to TRBJ1-3, with 7 bases matching TRBD1. Per germline, CDR1 SGHNT and CDR2 YYREEE (reference sequence). The CDR3 is 15 amino acids. V gave up 5 bases and J gave up 1 base; unmatched junction bases: 6. CDR3 region: CASSLQGSSGNTIYF. CDR3 sequence (DNA): TGTGCCAGCAGTTTACAGGGGTCGTCTGGAAACACCATATATTTT.

The rearrangement links TRBV29-1 to TRBJ2-1; D remains unclear. The V gene's germline CDR1 is SQVTM and CDR2 ANQGSEA. The CDR3 loop spans 9 amino acids. V was cut by 6 bases and J by 9 bases, with 6 bases left in between. CDR3 loop: CSVGTEQFF. CDR3 sequence (DNA): TGCAGCGTCGGTACTGAGCAGTTCTTC.

The chain joins TRBV11-2 to TRBJ2-6; a possible D gene is TRBD1 (5 bases). From germline, CDR1 is SGHAT and CDR2 FQNNGV. Trimming removed 4 bases from V and 4 bases from J, with 14 bases in between. The CDR3 spans 16 residues. The CDR3 coding sequence is TGTGCCAGCAGCTGGATCACAGGTGCGGGGGCCAACGTCCTGACTTTC. Residues: CASSWITGAGANVLTF.

This chain connects TRBV27 to TRBJ1-2; possible D gene TRBD1, 5 bases. V was clipped by 5 bases and J by 8 bases, with 15 bases between them. The germline gives CDR1 MNHEY, CDR2 SMNVEV (reference sequence). The length of the CDR3 is 13 residues. DNA of the CDR3: TGTGCCAGCAGTCCAACGGTGGGGGGGGGCTACACCTTC. Residues: CASSPTVGGGYTF.

The chain carries TRBV5-1 and TRBJ2-2; the match to TRBD2 covers 8 bases. Germline CDR1 SGHRS, CDR2 YFSETQ. There are 18 residues in the CDR3. V dropped 4 bases and J dropped 1; count of bases not matched to a gene: 12. CDR3 sequence: CASSGSLVAGMNTGELFF. The CDR3 DNA follows: TGCGCCAGCAGCGGGTCGTTAGTAGCGGGAATGAACACCGGGGAGCTGTTTTTT.

The genes are TRBV11-2 and TRBJ1-5, with D perhaps TRBD1 (5 bases). V lost 5 bases and J 6 bases, leaving 17 bases between the germline ends. The V gene's germline CDR1 is SGHAT and CDR2 FQNNGV. The CDR3 contains 15 residues. The DNA of the CDR3 is TGTGCCAGCAGCCCTGGCTCAGGGTTCGGTCAGCCCCAGCATTTT. Translating gives CASSPGSGFGQPQHF. Full variable domain (rest looked up from reference TRBV11-2 and TRBJ1-5): EAGVAQSPRYKIIEKRQSVAFWCNPISGHATLYWYQQILGQGPKLLIQFQNNGVVDDSQLPKDRFSAERLKGVDSTLKIQPAKLEDSAVYLCASSPGSGFGQPQHFGDGTRLSIL.

The chain couples TRBV4-1 to TRBJ2-7; 8 nucleotides align to TRBD2. Trimming cost V 0 bases and J 3 bases; bases outside gene matches: 4. The V gene's germline CDR1 is MGHRA and CDR2 YSYEKL. The CDR3 is 15 amino acids. CDR3 nucleotides: TGCGCCAGCAGCCAAGAGCTTACTAGCGGCTACGAGCAGTACTTC. Residues: CASSQELTSGYEQYF.

The rearrangement uses TRBV28 and TRBJ2-7, with D perhaps TRBD1 (6 bases). Germline V lookup: CDR1 MDHEN, CDR2 SYDVKM. The V end lost 9 bases, the J end lost 4 bases, and 19 bases lay between the germline ends. The CDR3 covers 14 residues. The CDR3 protein is CASQQQGKGYEQYF. For the CDR3, the DNA is TGTGCCAGTCAACAACAGGGAAAGGGATACGAGCAGTACTTC. Full variable domain (remainder filled in from reference TRBV28 and TRBJ2-7): DVKVTQSSRYLVKRTGEKVFLECVQDMDHENMFWYRQDPGLGLRLIYFSYDVKMKEKGDIPEGYSVSREKKERFSLILESASTNQTSMYLCASQQQGKGYEQYFGPGTRLTVT.

The chain employs TRBV6-6 and TRBJ1-2, with 7 bases aligning to TRBD1. The CDR3 totals 13 residues. The germline CDR1 and CDR2 sequences are MNHNY and SVGAGI (reference sequence). The junction had 1 base not matched to a gene; V was cut back by 2 bases and J by 4 bases. In DNA, the CDR3 is TGTGCCAGCAGTTACGGGACAGTCTATGGCTACACCTTC. It is translated as CASSYGTVYGYTF.

The chain recombines TRBV11-1 with TRBJ1-2; 12 bases agree with TRBD1. V lost 4 bases to trimming and J lost 8 bases; unmatched junction nucleotides: 2. The CDR3 is 13 amino acids. Germline lookup yields CDR1 SGHAT and CDR2 FQDESV (reference sequence). The CDR3: CASSWDRGLGYTF. The CDR3, as DNA: TGTGCCAGCAGCTGGGACAGGGGGCTGGGCTACACCTTC.

The chain combines TRBV5-4 with TRBJ2-5; D is ambiguous. Trimming took off 5 bases at V and 5 bases at J, with 7 bases between the two ends. The CDR3 totals 11 residues. Germline V gives CDR1 SGHNT, CDR2 YYREEE (reference sequence). CDR3 DNA sequence: TGTGCCAGCAGTAGCTACGAGACCCAGTACTTC. Its translation: CASSSYETQYF.